This TCR beta chain was observed in a study of cytomegalovirus exposure and HLA in healthy donors. General study results and limits: Using a false discovery rate of 0.05, a later analysis showed that approximately 17,000 TCR beta sequences were associated with HLA alleles.

With regard to this clone: The antigen is undetermined.

The PCR used 60 Vbeta and 13 Jbeta primers. Sequencing was performed with immunoSEQ multiplex PCR; in TCRdb, only in-frame clones are kept and a portion is missing. The sample carries about 160,000 clones, about three quarters recorded once. The sequenced sample was PBMCs. This TCR derives from a female donor in good health and CMV-seronegative.

This CDR3 reads CASSEYETGGTEAFF. Written as DNA, the CDR3 is TGCGCCAGCAGTGAGTACGAGACAGGGGGCACTGAAGCTTTCTTT. V usage is TRBV10-1 and J usage is TRBJ1-1, with 9 bases aligning to TRBD1. There are 15 residues in the CDR3. Trimming at V came to 1 base and at J to 4 bases, leaving 4 bases not matched to a gene. The germline V gene has CDR1 WNHNN and CDR2 SYGVQD (reference sequence).